What follows are 3 T cell receptor beta chains derived from one specimen sequenced in a study of blood T cells in healthy people across ages. It was with a sample-barcoded 5' primer and a J-beta primer mix that a second PCR of about 6 to 12 cycles was run. TCRdb re-derived calls from the 5' RACE reads in MiXCR, one entry per CDR3 protein. The sample contains roughly 1.9 million distinct CDR3 sequences, about two fifths of which appear only once. The specimen sequenced was blood. The origin of the receptors is a human donor in good health.

This clonotype was observed a few times. The chain carries TRBV28 and TRBJ1-2; maybe TRBD1 (6 bases). Germline V gene sequence: CDR1 MDHEN, CDR2 SYDVKM. Between the trimmed V and J ends, which lost 5 bases and 4 bases, there was a span of 11 bases. The CDR3 is 13 residues long. The CDR3 coding sequence is TGTGCCAGCAGTACAGGGTTGGGCTATGGCTACACCTTC. Translation: CASSTGLGYGYTF.

This clonotype was counted at least ten times. This chain joins TRBV7-9 and TRBJ2-1; TRBD2 is a possible D gene (7 bases). Germline V gene data show CDR1 as SEHNR and CDR2 as FQNEAQ (reference sequence). The CDR3 contains 15 residues. V was trimmed by 1 base and J by 2 bases, leaving 9 bases between them. The CDR3 DNA reads TGTGCCAGCAGCTTAGGGCGGGGGCCCTACAATGAGCAGTTCTTC. This sequence encodes CASSLGRGPYNEQFF.

The chain is built from TRBV7-2 and TRBJ2-7, with TRBD2 matching 10 bases. The CDR3 covers 16 residues. V trimming: 5 bases; J trimming: 0 bases; junction bases outside the gene matches: 7. Germline CDR1 SGHTA, CDR2 FQGNSA. The CDR3 is CASSASRLAGSYEQYF. CDR3 bases: TGTGCCAGCAGCGCCTCCCGACTAGCGGGCTCCTACGAGCAGTACTTC.